The 30 T cell receptor beta chains below come from one sample, sequenced in a study of graft-versus-host responses after intestinal transplantation. Libraries were prepared by immunoSEQ multiplex PCR; TCRdb keeps only in-frame clonotypes and omits some of them. The table records about 91,000 clones, around 93% of them present only once. These receptors' targets are unknown. The source was unstimulated CD4+ T cells sorted from spleen or lymph node cells, collected before transplant. Receptor source: a human donor who was the organ donor for an intestinal transplant.

V is TRBV21-1 and J is TRBJ1-1; the listed D gene, TRBD1, was not tested against the DNA. TRBV21-1 is assigned pseudogene status. There are 14 residues in the CDR3. CDR3 sequence reads: CASSKGQGITEAFF. The CDR3, as DNA: TGTGCCAGCAGCAAAGGACAGGGGATCACTGAAGCTTTCTTT.

J is TRBJ2-3 and V is TRBV19; 10 nucleotides align to TRBD2. This CDR3 comprises 14 residues. Per germline, CDR1 LNHDA and CDR2 SQIVND (reference sequence). V gave up 10 bases and J gave up 3 bases; unmatched junction bases: 7. The DNA of the CDR3 is TGTGCCACCGAAAGGACTAGCGGTACAGATACGCAGTATTTT. Translating it yields CATERTSGTDTQYF.

In this sample, this clone turned up once. The chain uses TRBV6-5 and TRBJ1-2; 8 bases align to TRBD1. The CDR3 sequence is 14 residues long. J lost 8 bases, V lost 0 bases, and 5 bases had no gene match. Germline V lookup: CDR1 MNHEY, CDR2 SVGAGI. CDR3 sequence: CASSYSGTGRGYTF. DNA of the CDR3: TGTGCCAGCAGTTACTCTGGGACAGGAAGAGGCTACACCTTC.

The rearrangement links TRBV5-1 to TRBJ2-1; 8 bases map to TRBD1. Germline V gene lookup returns CDR1 SGHRS and CDR2 YFSETQ. Germline trimming cut 0 bases from V and 3 bases from J; bases unmatched to any gene: 5. The CDR3 spans 16 residues. The CDR3 DNA reads TGCGCCAGCAGCTTGGTCGGGACAGGTATCTACAATGAGCAGTTCTTC. It encodes CASSLVGTGIYNEQFF.

This chain connects TRBV30 to TRBJ1-2; 12 positions match TRBD1. The germline CDR1 and CDR2 sequences are GTSNPN and SVGIG (reference sequence). With V trimmed by 3 bases and J by 7 bases, 15 bases remained unmatched. The CDR3 loop spans 17 amino acids. The CDR3 region is CAWSAPGQGASIRGYTF. The CDR3 DNA reads as TGTGCCTGGAGCGCCCCGGGACAGGGGGCATCGATTCGTGGCTACACCTTC.

V gene TRBV5-4 combines with J gene TRBJ2-3; 7 bases fit TRBD2. Germline trimming cut 3 bases from V and 0 bases from J; bases unmatched to any gene: 4. The germline CDR1 and CDR2 sequences are SGHNT and YYREEE (reference sequence). The CDR3 consists of 15 residues. The CDR3 region has the DNA TGTGCCAGCAGCTGGGGGGGTACTAGCACAGATACGCAGTATTTT. It specifies CASSWGGTSTDTQYF.

A single count supports this clone. V is TRBV28 and J is TRBJ1-1; no clear D. V was shortened by 3 bases and J by 1 base, with 12 bases between the two germline ends. This CDR3 region has 15 residues. The germline V gene encodes CDR1 MDHEN and CDR2 SYDVKM. CDR3 protein: CASSFYSFRNTEAFF. As DNA, the CDR3 is TGTGCCAGCAGTTTTTATTCGTTCAGGAACACTGAAGCTTTCTTT.

The chain joins TRBV27 to TRBJ2-3; 9 bases are a match to TRBD2. J was trimmed by 3 bases and V by 1 base; bases with no gene match: 8. This CDR3 has 17 amino acids. CDR1 MNHEY and CDR2 SMNVEV come from the germline V gene (reference sequence). The CDR3 region is CASSLFSSGVRTDTQYF. Written as DNA, the CDR3 is TGTGCCAGCAGTTTATTTTCTAGCGGGGTCCGGACAGATACGCAGTATTTT.

This clone was observed a single time. This rearrangement joins TRBV28 to TRBJ2-7; 8 bases are shared with TRBD2. The CDR3 contains 19 residues. V lost 4 bases and J lost 3; bases outside the gene matches: 20. Germline-derived CDR1 and CDR2 are MDHEN and SYDVKM. The CDR3 loop is CASSYDGRAGEATFYEQYF. Here the CDR3 DNA reads TGTGCCAGCAGTTACGACGGGAGGGCGGGAGAGGCCACGTTCTACGAGCAGTACTTC. Drawing the rest from reference TRBV28 and TRBJ2-7, the complete variable domain is DVKVTQSSRYLVKRTGEKVFLECVQDMDHENMFWYRQDPGLGLRLIYFSYDVKMKEKGDIPEGYSVSREKKERFSLILESASTNQTSMYLCASSYDGRAGEATFYEQYFGPGTRLTVT.

The chain joins TRBV7-9 to TRBJ2-5; 9 bases are shared with TRBD2. V was pared by 4 bases and J by 3 bases, with 9 bases of the junction left unmatched. The CDR3 sequence is 16 residues long. The germline CDR1 and CDR2 sequences are SEHNR and FQNEAQ (reference sequence). The CDR3 loop is CASSSPLAGAKETQYF. In nucleotides, the CDR3 is TGTGCCAGCAGCTCCCCGTTAGCGGGGGCCAAAGAGACCCAGTACTTC.

V and J are TRBV6-4 and TRBJ1-6, with 9 bases fitting TRBD1. V lost 2 bases and J lost 7; bases outside the gene matches: 6. This CDR3 spans 16 amino acids. Germline V gives CDR1 MRHNA, CDR2 SNTAGT. The CDR3 region is CASSDRTGVGNSPLHF. The CDR3 coding sequence is TGTGCCAGCAGTGACCGGACAGGGGTAGGAAATTCACCCCTCCACTTT.

This sequence joins TRBV19 and TRBJ1-5; D not resolved. Germline assignment: CDR1 LNHDA and CDR2 SQIVND (reference sequence). The CDR3 loop spans 16 amino acids. Deletions cut 2 bases from V and 3 bases from J, with 14 bases between. CDR3 protein: CASSIIRQSDNQPQHF. DNA for the CDR3: TGTGCCAGTAGTATAATACGACAATCGGACAATCAGCCCCAGCATTTT.

The V gene is TRBV7-6, the J gene TRBJ2-1; D is perhaps TRBD1 (6 bases). This CDR3 has 14 amino acids. Germline-derived CDR1 and CDR2 are SGHVS and FNYEAQ. The ends were cut back, 5 bases at V and 5 bases at J, with 13 bases in the middle. CDR3 DNA sequence: TGTGCCAGCAGCCCGTACTACAGGGACAATGAGCAGTTCTTC. Its translation is CASSPYYRDNEQFF.

This clone has only one observation. The chain carries TRBV28 and TRBJ2-5; D is perhaps TRBD1 (6 bases). V was pared by 6 bases and J by 5 bases, with 16 bases between. The CDR3 totals 14 residues. CDR1 and CDR2 from the germline V gene are MDHEN and SYDVKM. For the CDR3, the DNA is TGTGCCAGCAGCTTACTCAGGGGCGGTGAGACCCAGTACTTC. Translation: CASSLLRGGETQYF.

This sequence joins TRBV6-1 and TRBJ2-3; D is possibly TRBD1 (6 bases). V was clipped by 6 bases and J by 0 bases, with 10 bases between them. The CDR3 runs to 14 residues. The germline CDR1 and CDR2 sequences are MNHNS and SASEGT. This CDR3 is CASRQGLSTDTQYF. As DNA, the CDR3 is TGTGCCAGCAGGCAGGGGCTCAGCACAGATACGCAGTATTTT.

This clone was counted a single time. The V gene is TRBV7-9, the J gene TRBJ2-5; the match to TRBD1 covers 8 bases. Trimming took 5 bases from V and 4 from J; bases not matched to a gene: 12. Germline-derived CDR1 and CDR2 are SEHNR and FQNEAQ (reference sequence). CDR3 length equals 16 residues. Here the CDR3 reads CASSPRGTGGRETQYF. CDR3 coding DNA: TGTGCCAGCAGCCCCCGGGGGACAGGTGGCAGAGAGACCCAGTACTTC. Drawing the rest from reference TRBV7-9 and TRBJ2-5, the complete variable domain is DTGVSQNPRHKITKRGQNVTFRCDPISEHNRLYWYRQTLGQGPEFLTYFQNEAQLEKSRLLSDRFSAERPKGSFSTLEIQRTEQGDSAMYLCASSPRGTGGRETQYFGPGTRLLVL.

The chain carries TRBV6-5 and TRBJ2-5; 10 nucleotides agree with TRBD1. With 2 bases clipped from V and 5 bases from J, the junction kept 8 bases outside the gene matches. This CDR3 spans 16 amino acids. Germline lookup yields CDR1 MNHEY and CDR2 SVGAGI. CDR3 nucleotides: TGTGCCAGCAGTTACGGAATGACAGGGGGCGCGGAGACCCAGTACTTC. This sequence encodes CASSYGMTGGAETQYF.

This clone was seen once. The chain carries TRBV9 and TRBJ2-2, with D maybe TRBD2 (5 bases). Trimming pared 1 base from V and 0 bases from J, leaving 10 bases between. The CDR3 is 16 residues long. Per germline, CDR1 SGDLS and CDR2 YYNGEE. In DNA form, the CDR3 reads TGTGCCAGCAGCGTATCCCCTAGCCCGAACACCGGGGAGCTGTTTTTT. It encodes CASSVSPSPNTGELFF. Together with reference TRBV9 and TRBJ2-2, the CDR3 gives the full variable domain: DSGVTQTPKHLITATGQRVTLRCSPRSGDLSVYWYQQSLDQGLQFLIQYYNGEERAKGNILERFSAQQFPDLHSELNLSSLELGDSALYFCASSVSPSPNTGELFFGEGSRLTVL.

Note on this clone: At one end, the junction sequence differs from germline, possibly due to a read error. The chain links TRBV9 to TRBJ1-1; no clear D gene. In germline, CDR1 is SGDLS, CDR2 YYNGEE. The CDR3 is 13 amino acids. The CDR3 loop reads CAGSTKGGTMAFF. For the CDR3, the DNA is TGTGCCGGCAGCACTAAAGGAGGTACAATGGCTTTCTTT.

The chain links TRBV14 to TRBJ1-2, with D maybe TRBD1 (5 bases). V lost 5 bases to trimming and J lost 4 bases, with 11 bases between them. Germline values: CDR1 SGHDN, CDR2 FVKESK. The CDR3 contains 13 residues. CDR3 in amino acids: CASSFDRGYGYTF. Written as DNA, the CDR3 is TGTGCCAGCAGCTTCGACAGAGGCTATGGCTACACCTTC.

This chain joins TRBV5-1 and TRBJ2-3; no clear D. Per the germline V gene, CDR1 is SGHRS and CDR2 is YFSETQ. The V end was cut by 6 bases, the J end by 2 bases, with 10 bases between. The CDR3 runs 13 residues. The CDR3 nucleotides are TGCGCCAGCACCGCGTGGTTCACAGATACGCAGTATTTT. It codes for CASTAWFTDTQYF.

CDR3 protein: CSYSGRVTNEQFF. In DNA form, the CDR3 reads TGCAGCTACAGCGGGAGGGTGACAAATGAGCAGTTCTTC. This chain connects TRBV29-1 to TRBJ2-1; 10 bases map to TRBD2. V lost 8 bases, J lost 7 bases, and 8 bases stayed unmatched. The CDR3 runs 13 residues. Per germline, CDR1 SQVTM and CDR2 ANQGSEA.

In its sample, this clone was seen once. The chain carries TRBV10-1 and TRBJ2-3; weak D call: TRBD1 (6 bases). The V gene lost 5 bases and the J gene lost 2 bases, with 8 bases spanning the gap. This CDR3 spans 13 amino acids. CDR1 and CDR2 from the germline V gene are WNHNN and SYGVQD (reference sequence). The CDR3 sequence: CASSRDITDTQYF. The CDR3 nucleotides read TGCGCCAGCAGTAGGGACATCACAGATACGCAGTATTTT.

This chain joins TRBV6-5 and TRBJ2-3; maybe TRBD1 (5 bases). CDR1 MNHEY and CDR2 SVGAGI come from the germline V gene. The CDR3 extends over 13 amino acids. V gave up 9 bases and J gave up 0 bases, with 10 bases separating them. CDR3 coding DNA: TGTGCCAGTGCGACAGCTAGCACAGATACGCAGTATTTT. Its translation: CASATASTDTQYF.

The chain has TRBV28 and TRBJ1-5; weak D call: TRBD1 (5 bases). This CDR3 region has 15 residues. V was pared by 6 bases and J by 3 bases, with 15 bases between. The germline V gene encodes CDR1 MDHEN and CDR2 SYDVKM. In DNA form, the CDR3 reads TGTGCCAGCAGCACTCCGACAGCCCACAATCAGCCCCAGCATTTT. This gives the protein CASSTPTAHNQPQHF.

The chain links TRBV28 to TRBJ2-4; D is unresolved. The CDR3 runs 15 residues. The ends were cut back, 6 bases at V and 0 bases at J, with 12 bases in the middle. In germline, CDR1 is MDHEN, CDR2 SYDVKM. CDR3 nucleotide sequence: TGTGCCAGCAGCCCCAGACTGAGAGCCAAAAACATTCAGTACTTC. Residues: CASSPRLRAKNIQYF.

This chain links TRBV5-4 with TRBJ2-2, with TRBD1 matching 9 bases. The CDR3 extends over 17 amino acids. V was pared by 4 bases and J by 7 bases, with 14 bases of the junction left unmatched. Looked up from germline, CDR1 is SGHNT and CDR2 is YYREEE (reference sequence). The CDR3 DNA is TGTGCCAGCAGCGTACTACAGGGGGCTCCAGGGGACGGGGAGCTGTTTTTT. It yields the protein CASSVLQGAPGDGELFF. The whole variable domain, remainder taken from reference TRBV5-4 and TRBJ2-2, is ETGVTQSPTHLIKTRGQQVTLRCSSQSGHNTVSWYQQALGQGPQFIFQYYREEENGRGNFPPRFSGLQFPNYSSELNVNALELDDSALYLCASSVLQGAPGDGELFFGEGSRLTVL.

The chain carries TRBV20-1 and TRBJ2-5, with unresolved D. CDR3 length: 11 residues. V dropped 1 base and J dropped 6 bases, with 6 bases sitting between them. In germline, CDR1 is DFQATT, CDR2 SNEGSKA (reference sequence). In DNA, the CDR3 is TGCAGTGCTAGAGGTTATCAGACCCAGTACTTC. Encoded protein: CSARGYQTQYF.

The J gene is TRBJ1-1, the V gene TRBV5-1, with D maybe TRBD1 (6 bases). V dropped 6 bases and J dropped 1 base, with 16 bases sitting between them. The CDR3 extends over 15 amino acids. CDR1 is SGHRS, CDR2 YFSETQ, per germline. CDR3: CASTLGGGGNTEAFF. The DNA for the CDR3 is TGCGCCAGCACCCTGGGGGGAGGGGGGAACACTGAAGCTTTCTTT.

The chain recombines TRBV25-1 with TRBJ2-6, with 7 positions matching TRBD1. Trimming removed 5 bases from V and 9 bases from J; junction bases left unmatched: 10. CDR1 is MGHDK, CDR2 SYGVNS, per germline. The CDR3 has 15 amino acids. CDR3 nucleotide sequence: TGTGCCAGCAGTAAGAGGACAGGTTCTCTCAACGTCCTGACTTTC. Protein: CASSKRTGSLNVLTF.